These T cell receptor beta chains were read from a single sample in a study of cytomegalovirus exposure and HLA in healthy donors. The method was immunoSEQ multiplex PCR; TCRdb's version includes in-frame clones alone and lacks a portion of them. The sample includes over 80,000 clones, approximately 83% of them seen just once. Sequenced: PBMCs. The receptors here all came from a middle-aged man in good health and CMV-seronegative. The CDR3 runs from the conserved cysteine through the conserved F or W. Fields, in order: D gene, clone size, V gene, J gene, CDR3 protein, CDR3 DNA. D genes are given only for firm matches. Clone size is stated in some rows and not others, as once, few, many or a class when expanded.

>NA|NA|TRBV7-9|TRBJ2-6
CASSGQNSGANVLTF
TGTGCCTCCTCGGGACAAAACTCTGGGGCCAACGTCCTGACTTTC
>NA|NA|TRBV4-1|TRBJ2-3
CASSLTTITDTQYF
TGCGCCAGCAGCCTGACGACTATCACAGATACGCAGTATTTT
>TRBD1|NA|TRBV7-9|TRBJ2-1
CASSFSGQGSGRQFF
TGTGCCAGCAGCTTCTCGGGACAGGGCTCTGGTAGACAGTTCTTC
>NA|NA|TRBV5-1|TRBJ1-1
CASSPGGTRGNTEAFF
TGCGCCAGCAGCCCCGGCGGGACCAGAGGGAACACTGAAGCTTTCTTT
>NA|NA|TRBV6-6|TRBJ1-3
CATGSSDSGNTIYF
TGTGCCACCGGGTCGTCCGACTCTGGAAACACCATATATTTT
>NA|once|TRBV7-3|TRBJ1-1
CASSPGGGGTEAFF
TGTGCCAGCAGCCCGGGGGGGGGAGGTACTGAAGCTTTCTTT
>TRBD2|NA|TRBV29-1|TRBJ2-7
CSVEGTSGRSPGRYF
TGCAGCGTTGAGGGGACTAGCGGGAGGAGTCCGGGAAGGTACTTC
>TRBD1|NA|TRBV30|TRBJ1-5
CAWSPGGQPQHF
TGTGCCTGGAGTCCAGGGGGGCAGCCCCAGCATTTT
>TRBD1|NA|TRBV28|TRBJ2-7
CASSLGTGGHEQYF
TGTGCCAGCAGTTTAGGGACAGGGGGGCACGAGCAGTACTTC
>NA|NA|TRBV7-3|TRBJ2-3
CASSLTGGTDTQYF
TGTGCCAGCAGCTTAACGGGAGGCACAGATACGCAGTATTTT
>NA|few|TRBV19|TRBJ1-1
CATLGGTEAFF
TGTGCCACCCTAGGGGGCACTGAAGCTTTCTTT
>TRBD1|NA|TRBV27|TRBJ2-6
CASSFHGTGAGANVLTF
TGTGCCAGCAGTTTTCACGGGACAGGGGCTGGGGCCAACGTCCTGACTTTC
>NA|NA|TRBV6-5|TRBJ1-2
CASSYNYLYGYTF
TGTGCCAGCAGTTACAATTATCTCTATGGCTACACCTTC
>TRBD2|NA|TRBV5-1|TRBJ2-7
CASSPGGAQLSYEQYF
TGCGCCAGCAGCCCGGGAGGGGCACAACTCTCCTACGAGCAGTACTTC
>TRBD1|medium-sized|TRBV7-9|TRBJ1-4
CASSSGTGSEKLFF
TGTGCCAGCAGCTCCGGGACAGGGAGTGAAAAACTGTTTTTT
>NA|NA|TRBV6-5|TRBJ2-7
CATLQGRGSYEQYF
TGTGCCACTCTTCAGGGGCGGGGGTCCTACGAGCAGTACTTC
>NA|NA|TRBV18|TRBJ2-3
CASSLNQGRTDTQYF
TGTGCCAGCTCACTTAACCAGGGCCGCACAGATACGCAGTATTTT
>NA|NA|TRBV19|TRBJ2-1
CASSRVGGRNEQFF
TGTGCCAGTAGTAGGGTGGGAGGCCGGAATGAGCAGTTCTTC